Each of the 3 T cell receptor beta chains below was sequenced from the same sample in a study of CD8 T cells in ankylosing spondylitis. TCRdb reprocessed the 5' RACE reads via MiXCR and lists one record per CDR3 protein. Counted here are approximately 220,000 distinct CDR3 sequences, 25% to 30% occurring once; the ten biggest clones make up under 8%. The sequencing input was blood, either unsorted or a sorted T cell fraction (not recorded which). These receptor sequences come from a male donor with ankylosing spondylitis or in good health (not recorded which).

V and J are TRBV4-2 and TRBJ2-3; 12 positions match TRBD2. CDR1 and CDR2 from the germline V gene are LGHNA and YNFKEQ. CDR3 length equals 16 residues. Unmatched junction bases numbered 7, after V lost 1 base and J lost 8 bases. CDR3 residues: CASSQALAGGQGTQYF. The DNA for the CDR3 is TGTGCCAGCAGCCAAGCTCTAGCGGGAGGGCAGGGTACGCAGTATTTT.

Many counts were recorded for this clonotype. The chain has TRBV5-1 and TRBJ1-4; no firm D call. V was shortened by 0 bases and J by 4 bases, with 13 bases between the two germline ends. This CDR3 is 16 amino acids long. Germline lookup yields CDR1 SGHRS and CDR2 YFSETQ. The CDR3 coding sequence is TGCGCCAGCAGCTTGGAGTACCGGCAGGTTAATGAAAAACTGTTTTTT. Translating it yields CASSLEYRQVNEKLFF.

This chain joins TRBV29-1 and TRBJ1-2; 9 bases agree with TRBD1. CDR1 and CDR2 from the germline V gene are SQVTM and ANQGSEA. J was trimmed by 7 bases and V by 4 bases; bases with no gene match: 4. This CDR3 comprises 12 residues. The CDR3 nucleotides read TGCAGCGTTGGGGACAGGGTGGGTGGCTACACCTTC. This encodes CSVGDRVGGYTF.